This T cell receptor (beta chain) is drawn from a study of T cells after yellow fever vaccination. Study-wide background: SMART-Seq v4 Ultra Low Input prepared the low-cell-number fractions.

Study-level results: The booster saw the reappearance of most primary-vaccination clones (roughly 97% CD4, less than 90% CD8). Abundant bulk-derived clonotypes could contaminate FACS-sorted repertoires.

This clonotype was seen a handful of times. Germline V lookup: CDR1 LGHNA, CDR2 YSLEER. The ends were cut back, 2 bases at V and 4 bases at J, with 12 bases in the middle. CDR3 length: 15 amino acids. TCRdb called the 5' RACE reads again in MiXCR, with one record for every CDR3 protein. The sample holds 30,000 to 35,000 distinct CDR3 sequences, less than 8% seen once. This sequence originates from a man aged 18 to 29 who received the YFV17D yellow fever vaccine. The sequences come from PBMCs, either bulk or a sorted T-cell subset (CD4+, CD8+, memory, or dextramer-sorted; not recorded which), collected on the day of the first yellow fever vaccination. V usage is TRBV4-3 and J usage is TRBJ1-5, with a weak D call TRBD1 (6 bases). The CDR3 nucleotides read TGCGCCAGCAGCCAAACCCCGCAGGGGAATCAGCCCCAGCATTTT. It translates to CASSQTPQGNQPQHF.